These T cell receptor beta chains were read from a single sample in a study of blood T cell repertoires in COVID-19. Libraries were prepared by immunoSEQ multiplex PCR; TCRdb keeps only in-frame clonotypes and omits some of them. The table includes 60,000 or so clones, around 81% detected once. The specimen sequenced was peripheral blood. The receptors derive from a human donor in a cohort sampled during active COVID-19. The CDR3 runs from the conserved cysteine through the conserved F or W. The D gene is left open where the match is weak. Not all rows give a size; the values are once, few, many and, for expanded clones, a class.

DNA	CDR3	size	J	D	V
TGTGCCACCAGCAGAGTCCAGGGGTCGGTCGAGCAGTACTTC	CATSRVQGSVEQYF	NA	TRBJ2-7	NA	TRBV15
TGTGCCAGCAGCGAGGGACAGGGGACTAACACCGGGGAGCTGTTTTTT	CASSEGQGTNTGELFF	NA	TRBJ2-2	TRBD1	TRBV5-8
TGTGCCAGCAGCCAAGCAGCGGGGGCCTACGAGCAGTACTTC	CASSQAAGAYEQYF	NA	TRBJ2-7	TRBD2	TRBV3-1/TRBV3-2
TGCGCCAGCAGCTTGGTGGACACTGCCTACGAGCAGTACTTC	CASSLVDTAYEQYF	NA	TRBJ2-7	NA	TRBV5-1
TGCAGCCTCCAGGGTAGGGATGAGCAGTTCTTC	CSLQGRDEQFF	NA	TRBJ2-1	NA	TRBV20-1
TGTGCCAGTAGTTTCACCGGGACAGGCTACGAGCAGTACTTC	CASSFTGTGYEQYF	NA	TRBJ2-7	TRBD1	TRBV19
TGTGCCAGTAGTTGGGGACAGTCTGGAAACACCATATATTTT	CASSWGQSGNTIYF	NA	TRBJ1-3	TRBD1	TRBV19
TGTGCCAGCAGTGCAACGGAGAAGGGCTACACCTTC	CASSATEKGYTF	NA	TRBJ1-2	NA	TRBV12-3/TRBV12-4
TGTGCCGGAAGCCCCGGGCAGCCCCAGCATTTT	CAGSPGQPQHF	few	TRBJ1-5	NA	TRBV12-1
TGTGCCAGCAGCCCGATCATCCTAGCGGGCGCCAGGCGTGGCTACGAGCAGTACTTC	CASSPIILAGARRGYEQYF	NA	TRBJ2-7	TRBD2	TRBV5-5
TGTGCCAGCAGTTACATGGCAGAAGCTAACTATGGCTACACCTTC	CASSYMAEANYGYTF	NA	TRBJ1-2	NA	TRBV6-6
TGTGCCAGTAGTGTCTCGGGACTGTACGAGCAGTACTTC	CASSVSGLYEQYF	medium-sized	TRBJ2-7	NA	TRBV19
TGTGCCACCAGTGATGCCCGACCGGGACAGGGGGGGGACGAGCAGTACTTC	CATSDARPGQGGDEQYF	NA	TRBJ2-7	TRBD1	TRBV24-1
TGCAGTGCTAGAGACAGGGCTGAAGCTTTCTTT	CSARDRAEAFF	NA	TRBJ1-1	NA	TRBV20-1
TGTGCCACCTCTAGCGGACGGAACACTGAAGCTTTCTTT	CATSSGRNTEAFF	few	TRBJ1-1	NA	TRBV7-3
TGTGCCAGCAGCCCCAAGGTATCGGGAGAGTTTTACGAGCAGTACTTC	CASSPKVSGEFYEQYF	NA	TRBJ2-7	NA	TRBV7-6
TGTGCCAGCAGCATACAGGACAGGGGTGAAGCTTTCTTT	CASSIQDRGEAFF	few	TRBJ1-1	TRBD1	TRBV14
TGTGCCAGCAGCACTGTTCTAGCGGGAGGGGGACGCGAGCAGTACTTC	CASSTVLAGGGREQYF	NA	TRBJ2-7	NA	TRBV21-1
TGTGCCAGCAGCTTGGAAGGGAGGACAGGGGAGTTTAATGAAAAACTGTTTTTT	CASSLEGRTGEFNEKLFF	NA	TRBJ1-4	TRBD1	TRBV5-5
TGTGCCAGCAGCGAAAGACTGATGACTGAAGCTTTCTTT	CASSERLMTEAFF	NA	TRBJ1-1	NA	TRBV13